The clone carrying this TCR beta chain was counted once. The antigen is undetermined. The sample belongs to a study of cytomegalovirus exposure and HLA in healthy donors. Study background: Out of 300 to 500 genotyped donors, about 80% belonged to the Caucasian-associated ancestry cluster.

The study's findings and limits: CMV antigen specificity of a few CMV-associated chains was confirmed in vitro. A missense DCLRE1C variant was associated with V- and J-gene trimming of TCR beta chains in a later analysis, and an independent cohort replicated the association. Cytomegalovirus-associated status was assigned to roughly 160 TCR beta chains.

V was pared by 2 bases and J by 4 bases, with 8 bases of the junction left unmatched. CDR1 and CDR2 (germline): SNHLY, FYNNEI. CDR3 length: 18 amino acids. Vbeta (60) and Jbeta (13) primers were used in the PCR. The table came from immunoSEQ multiplex PCR; TCRdb's copy has only in-frame clones and leaves some out. The sample yields around 150,000 clones, nearly 80% seen once. The chain couples TRBV2 to TRBJ2-1; 13 nucleotides match TRBD2. The TCR was taken from a woman aged 40 to 55 in good health and CMV-seronegative. The sample comprised PBMCs. The CDR3 here is CASSEQAGLAGHYNEQFF. CDR3 bases: TGTGCCAGCAGTGAACAGGCGGGACTAGCGGGACATTACAATGAGCAGTTCTTC.